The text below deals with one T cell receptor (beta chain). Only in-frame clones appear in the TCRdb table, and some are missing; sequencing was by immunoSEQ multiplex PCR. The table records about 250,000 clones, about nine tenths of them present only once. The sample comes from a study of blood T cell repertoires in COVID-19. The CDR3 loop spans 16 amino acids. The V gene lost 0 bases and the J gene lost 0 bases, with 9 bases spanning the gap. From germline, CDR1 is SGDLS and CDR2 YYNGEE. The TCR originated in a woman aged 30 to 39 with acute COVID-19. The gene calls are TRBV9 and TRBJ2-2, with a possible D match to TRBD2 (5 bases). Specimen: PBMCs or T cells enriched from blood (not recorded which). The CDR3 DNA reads TGTGCCAGCAGCGTAGGTAGAGGGTCGAACACCGGGGAGCTGTTTTTT. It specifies CASSVGRGSNTGELFF.